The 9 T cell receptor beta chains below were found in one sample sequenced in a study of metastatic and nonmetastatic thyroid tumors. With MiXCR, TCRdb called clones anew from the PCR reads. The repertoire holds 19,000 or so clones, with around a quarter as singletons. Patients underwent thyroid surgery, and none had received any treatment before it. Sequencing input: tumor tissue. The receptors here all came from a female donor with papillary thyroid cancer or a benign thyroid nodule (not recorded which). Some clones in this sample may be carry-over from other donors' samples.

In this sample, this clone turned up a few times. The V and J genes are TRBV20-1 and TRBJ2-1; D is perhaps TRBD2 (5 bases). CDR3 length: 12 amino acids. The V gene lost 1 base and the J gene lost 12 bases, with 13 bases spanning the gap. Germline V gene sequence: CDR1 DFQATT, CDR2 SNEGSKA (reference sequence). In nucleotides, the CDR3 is TGCAGTGCTAGAGTCGGGGAGCCGCGGCAGTTCTTC. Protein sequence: CSARVGEPRQFF.

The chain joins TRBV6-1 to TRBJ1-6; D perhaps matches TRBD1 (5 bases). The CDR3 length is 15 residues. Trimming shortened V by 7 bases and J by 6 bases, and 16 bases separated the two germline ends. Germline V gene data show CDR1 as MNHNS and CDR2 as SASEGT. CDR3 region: CASIPSGGSNSPLHF. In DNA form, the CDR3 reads TGTGCCAGCATCCCCTCGGGGGGGAGTAATTCACCCCTCCACTTT.

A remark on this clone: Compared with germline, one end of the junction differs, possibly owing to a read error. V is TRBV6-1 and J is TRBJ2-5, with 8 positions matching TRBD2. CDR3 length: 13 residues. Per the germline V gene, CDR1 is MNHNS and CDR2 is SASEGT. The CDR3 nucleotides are TGTGCCAGCAGCTCTCCGGGGGGGGAGACCCATTACTTC. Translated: CASSSPGGETHYF.

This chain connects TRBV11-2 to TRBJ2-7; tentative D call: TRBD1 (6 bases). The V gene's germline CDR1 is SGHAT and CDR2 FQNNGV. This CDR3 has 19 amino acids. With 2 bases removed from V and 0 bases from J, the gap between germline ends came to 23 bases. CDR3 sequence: CASSLSFRDTGGDSYEQYF. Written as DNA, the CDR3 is TGTGCCAGCAGCTTATCCTTCCGGGACACCGGTGGAGACTCCTACGAGCAGTACTTC.

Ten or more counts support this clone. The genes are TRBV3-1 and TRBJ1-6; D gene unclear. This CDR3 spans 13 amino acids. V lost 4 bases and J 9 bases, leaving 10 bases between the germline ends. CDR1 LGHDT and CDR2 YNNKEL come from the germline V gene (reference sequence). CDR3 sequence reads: CASSPNSGSPLHF. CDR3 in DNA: TGTGCCAGCAGCCCTAACAGTGGTTCACCCCTCCACTTT.

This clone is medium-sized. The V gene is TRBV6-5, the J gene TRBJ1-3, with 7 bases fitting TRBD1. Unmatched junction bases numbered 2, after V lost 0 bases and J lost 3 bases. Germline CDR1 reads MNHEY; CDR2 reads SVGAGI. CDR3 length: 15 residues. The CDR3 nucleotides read TGTGCCAGCAGTTACTCGGGACAGTATGGAAACACCATATATTTT. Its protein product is CASSYSGQYGNTIYF.

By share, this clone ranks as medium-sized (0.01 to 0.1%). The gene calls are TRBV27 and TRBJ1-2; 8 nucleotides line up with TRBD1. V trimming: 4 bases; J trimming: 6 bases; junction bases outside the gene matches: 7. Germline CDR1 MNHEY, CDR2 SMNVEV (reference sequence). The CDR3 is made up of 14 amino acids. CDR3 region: CASSSSGGRDGYTF. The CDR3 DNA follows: TGTGCCAGCAGTTCCTCAGGGGGCCGGGATGGCTACACCTTC.

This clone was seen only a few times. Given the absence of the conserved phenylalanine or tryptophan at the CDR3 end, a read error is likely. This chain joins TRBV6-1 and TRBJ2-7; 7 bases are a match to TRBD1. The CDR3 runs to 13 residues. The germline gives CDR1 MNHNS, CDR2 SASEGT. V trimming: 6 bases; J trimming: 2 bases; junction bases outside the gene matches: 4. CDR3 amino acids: CASSRQGPYEQYS. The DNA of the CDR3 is TGTGCCAGCAGCAGACAGGGTCCCTACGAGCAGTACTCC.

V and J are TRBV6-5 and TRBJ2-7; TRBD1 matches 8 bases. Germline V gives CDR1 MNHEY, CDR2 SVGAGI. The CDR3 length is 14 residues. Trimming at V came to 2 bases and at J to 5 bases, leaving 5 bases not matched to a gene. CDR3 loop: CASSYRGTGDEQYF. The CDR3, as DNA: TGTGCCAGCAGTTACAGGGGGACAGGCGACGAGCAGTACTTC.